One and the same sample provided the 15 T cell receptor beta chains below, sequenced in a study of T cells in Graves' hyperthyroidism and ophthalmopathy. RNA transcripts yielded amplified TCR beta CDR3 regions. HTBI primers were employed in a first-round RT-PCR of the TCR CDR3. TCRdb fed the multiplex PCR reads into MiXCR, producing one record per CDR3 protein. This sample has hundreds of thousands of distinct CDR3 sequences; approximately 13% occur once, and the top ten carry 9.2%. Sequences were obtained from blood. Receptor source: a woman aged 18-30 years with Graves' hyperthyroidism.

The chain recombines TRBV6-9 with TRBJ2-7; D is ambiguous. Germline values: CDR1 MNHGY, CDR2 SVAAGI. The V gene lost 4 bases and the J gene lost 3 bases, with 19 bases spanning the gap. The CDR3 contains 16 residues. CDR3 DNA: TGTGCCAGCAGTTCCCATCGACGGACCGATGACTACGAGCAGTACTTC. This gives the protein CASSSHRRTDDYEQYF.

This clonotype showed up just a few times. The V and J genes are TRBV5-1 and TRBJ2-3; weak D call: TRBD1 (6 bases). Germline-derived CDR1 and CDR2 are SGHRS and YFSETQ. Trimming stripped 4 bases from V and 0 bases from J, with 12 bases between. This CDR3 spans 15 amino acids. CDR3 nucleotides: TGCGCCAGCAGCCCCGGGACATCTAGCACAGATACGCAGTATTTT. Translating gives CASSPGTSSTDTQYF.

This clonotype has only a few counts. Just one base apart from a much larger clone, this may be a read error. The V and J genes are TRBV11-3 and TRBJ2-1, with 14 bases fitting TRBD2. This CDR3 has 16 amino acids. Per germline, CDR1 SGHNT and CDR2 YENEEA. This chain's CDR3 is CASSLQGLAGVNEQLF. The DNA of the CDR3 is TGTGCCAGCAGCCTACAGGGACTAGCGGGAGTGAATGAGCAGCTCTTC.

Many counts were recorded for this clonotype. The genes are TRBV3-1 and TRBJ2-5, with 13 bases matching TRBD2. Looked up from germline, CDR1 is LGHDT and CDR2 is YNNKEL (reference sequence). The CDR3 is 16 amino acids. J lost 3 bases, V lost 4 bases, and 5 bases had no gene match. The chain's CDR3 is CASSLLAGGTEETQYF. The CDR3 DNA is TGTGCCAGCAGCCTACTAGCGGGAGGGACTGAAGAGACCCAGTACTTC.

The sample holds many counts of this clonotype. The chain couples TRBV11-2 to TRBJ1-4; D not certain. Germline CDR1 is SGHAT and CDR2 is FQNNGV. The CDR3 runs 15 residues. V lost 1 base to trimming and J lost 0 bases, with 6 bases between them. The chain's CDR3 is CASSLAGATNEKLFF. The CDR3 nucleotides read TGTGCCAGCAGCTTAGCGGGTGCAACTAATGAAAAACTGTTTTTT.

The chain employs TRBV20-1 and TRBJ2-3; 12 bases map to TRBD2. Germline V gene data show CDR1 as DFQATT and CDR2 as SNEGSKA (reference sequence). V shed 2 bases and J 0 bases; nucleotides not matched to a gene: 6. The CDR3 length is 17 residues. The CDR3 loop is CSARLQGLAGSTDTQYF. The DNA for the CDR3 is TGCAGTGCTAGATTGCAGGGACTAGCGGGCAGCACAGATACGCAGTATTTT.

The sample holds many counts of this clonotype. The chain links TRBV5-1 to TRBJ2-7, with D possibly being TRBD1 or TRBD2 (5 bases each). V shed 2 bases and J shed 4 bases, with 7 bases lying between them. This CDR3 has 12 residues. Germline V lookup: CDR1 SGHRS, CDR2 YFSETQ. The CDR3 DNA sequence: TGCGCCAGCAGCTTCGAGGGGTACGAGCAGTACTTC. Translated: CASSFEGYEQYF.

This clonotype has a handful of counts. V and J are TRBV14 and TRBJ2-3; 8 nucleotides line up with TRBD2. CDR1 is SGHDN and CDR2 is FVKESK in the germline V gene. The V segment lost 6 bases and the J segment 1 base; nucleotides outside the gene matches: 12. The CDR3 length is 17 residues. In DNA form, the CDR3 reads TGTGCCAGCAGTTCCCCCAGGAGAGCGGGGGGCACAGATACGCAGTATTTT. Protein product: CASSSPRRAGGTDTQYF.

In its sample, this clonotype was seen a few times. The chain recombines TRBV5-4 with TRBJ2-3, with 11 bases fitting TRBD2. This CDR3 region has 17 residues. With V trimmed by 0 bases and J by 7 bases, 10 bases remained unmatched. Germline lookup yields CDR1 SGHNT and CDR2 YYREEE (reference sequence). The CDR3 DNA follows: TGTGCCAGCAGCTTGGCCCCCTTAGCGGGAGGGCCAAATACGCAGTATTTT. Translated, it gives CASSLAPLAGGPNTQYF.

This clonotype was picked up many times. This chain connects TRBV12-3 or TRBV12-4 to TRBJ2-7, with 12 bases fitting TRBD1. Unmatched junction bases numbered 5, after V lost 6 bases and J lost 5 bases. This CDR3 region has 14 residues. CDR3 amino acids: CASRGDRGRDEQYF. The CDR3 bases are TGTGCCAGCAGAGGGGACAGGGGGCGCGACGAGCAGTACTTC.

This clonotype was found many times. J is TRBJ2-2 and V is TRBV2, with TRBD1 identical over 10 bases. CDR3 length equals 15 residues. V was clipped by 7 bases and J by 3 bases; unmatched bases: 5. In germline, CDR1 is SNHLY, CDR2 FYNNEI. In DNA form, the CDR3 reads TGTGCCAGCACCCAGGACAGGGGGTACACCGGGGAGCTGTTTTTT. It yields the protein CASTQDRGYTGELFF. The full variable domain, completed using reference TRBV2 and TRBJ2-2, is EPEVTQTPSHQVTQMGQEVILRCVPISNHLYFYWYRQILGQKVEFLVSFYNNEISEKSEIFDDQFSVERPDGSNFTLKIRSTKLEDSAMYFCASTQDRGYTGELFFGEGSRLTVL.

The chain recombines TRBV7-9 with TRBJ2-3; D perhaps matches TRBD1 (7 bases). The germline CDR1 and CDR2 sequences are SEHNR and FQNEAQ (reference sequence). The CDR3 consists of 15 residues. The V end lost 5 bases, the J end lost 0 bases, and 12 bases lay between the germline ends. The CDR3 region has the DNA TGTGCCAGCAGCAAGACAGGGACTAGCACAGATACGCAGTATTTT. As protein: CASSKTGTSTDTQYF.

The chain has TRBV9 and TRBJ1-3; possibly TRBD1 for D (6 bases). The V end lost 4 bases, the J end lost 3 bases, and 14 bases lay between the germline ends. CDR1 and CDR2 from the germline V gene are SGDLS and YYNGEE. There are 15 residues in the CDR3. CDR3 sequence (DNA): TGTGCCAGCAGCTTCGGACAGTATGGTGGAAACACCATATATTTT. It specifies CASSFGQYGGNTIYF.

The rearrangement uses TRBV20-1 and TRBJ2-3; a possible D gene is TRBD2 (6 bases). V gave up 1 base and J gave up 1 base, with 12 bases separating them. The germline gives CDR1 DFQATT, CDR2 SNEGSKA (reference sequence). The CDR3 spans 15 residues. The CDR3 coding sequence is TGCAGTGCTAGAGCCACGGAGGGCCGCACAGATACGCAGTATTTT. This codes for CSARATEGRTDTQYF.

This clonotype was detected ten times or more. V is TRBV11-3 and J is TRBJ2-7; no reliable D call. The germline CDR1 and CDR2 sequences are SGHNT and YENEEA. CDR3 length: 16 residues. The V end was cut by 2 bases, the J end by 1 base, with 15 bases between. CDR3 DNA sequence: TGTGCCAGCAGCTTAAGGACGGAGCAAATTTCCTACGAGCAGTACTTC. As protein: CASSLRTEQISYEQYF.